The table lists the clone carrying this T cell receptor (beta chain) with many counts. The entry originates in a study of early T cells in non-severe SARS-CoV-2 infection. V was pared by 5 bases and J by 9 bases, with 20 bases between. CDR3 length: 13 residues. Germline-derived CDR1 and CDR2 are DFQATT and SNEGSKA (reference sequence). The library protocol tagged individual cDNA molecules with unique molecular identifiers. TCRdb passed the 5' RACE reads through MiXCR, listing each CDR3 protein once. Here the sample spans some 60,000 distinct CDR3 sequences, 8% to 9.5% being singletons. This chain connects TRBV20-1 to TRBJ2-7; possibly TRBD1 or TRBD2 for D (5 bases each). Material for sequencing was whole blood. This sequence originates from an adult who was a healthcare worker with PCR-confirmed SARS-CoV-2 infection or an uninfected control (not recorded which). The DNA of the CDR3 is TGCAGTGCTCGCCATCCCGGGGCGACGCGGCAGTACTTC. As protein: CSARHPGATRQYF.